This TCR beta chain was recorded in a study of CD8 T cells in ankylosing spondylitis. The study, taken as a whole, reports: Typical of ankylosing spondylitis blood, it appeared, was a TCR beta motif of under 10 highly homologous variants.

TCRdb reprocessed the 5' RACE reads via MiXCR and lists one record per CDR3 protein. The table has 700,000 or so distinct CDR3 sequences, about 20% seen once; the top ten hold under 20%. With regard to this clonotype: Its antigen remains unknown.

The sequenced sample consisted of blood, either unsorted or a sorted T cell fraction (not recorded which). The sequence derives from a male donor with ankylosing spondylitis.

CDR3 amino acids: CASSTPGLATEQYF. For the CDR3, the DNA is TGTGCCAGCAGTACACCGGGACTAGCGACCGAGCAGTACTTC. V is TRBV6-2 or TRBV6-3 and J is TRBJ2-7, with 10 bases aligning to TRBD2. CDR3 length: 14 residues. Trimming took 5 bases from V and 6 from J; bases not matched to a gene: 7. Germline-derived CDR1 and CDR2 are MNHEY and SVGEGT.